A single sample is the source of the 17 T cell receptor beta chains below, sequenced in a study of shared clonotypes between healthy human individuals. The protocol was immunoSEQ multiplex PCR, while the TCRdb copy is restricted to in-frame clones and leaves out a portion. The table records approximately 720,000 clones, less than 80% of them present only once. The source material was memory CD4+ T cells sorted from blood. Subset described: CD45RA-negative fraction. All receptors come from a woman aged 30 to 39 in good health.

This clone was found a few times. The chain is built from TRBV7-6 and TRBJ1-1; possibly TRBD1 for D (5 bases). Germline V lookup: CDR1 SGHVS, CDR2 FNYEAQ. The CDR3 covers 13 residues. Trimming removed 3 bases from V and 1 base from J, with 6 bases in between. The DNA of the CDR3 is TGTGCCAGCAGCTTGAGGGGGAACACTGAAGCTTTCTTT. This sequence encodes CASSLRGNTEAFF.

The chain joins TRBV6-5 to TRBJ1-1; TRBD1 is a possible D gene (6 bases). Germline CDR1 is MNHEY and CDR2 is SVGAGI. There are 13 residues in the CDR3. The ends were cut back, 8 bases at V and 1 base at J, with 11 bases in the middle. The CDR3 DNA reads as TGTGCCAGCCACAGGGAGCGGAACACTGAAGCTTTCTTT. Translated, it gives CASHRERNTEAFF.

This sequence joins TRBV2 and TRBJ2-3; 9 nucleotides agree with TRBD2. The V and J ends lost 6 bases and 5 bases, in that order; junction bases with no gene match: 6. The CDR3 totals 14 residues. The germline CDR1 and CDR2 sequences are SNHLY and FYNNEI. The CDR3 DNA is TGTGCCAGCAGCTTGCGAGCGGGAGGAGATACGCAGTATTTT. Amino acids: CASSLRAGGDTQYF.

This clone has a handful of counts. V gene TRBV7-2 combines with J gene TRBJ2-1; 9 nucleotides line up with TRBD1. V dropped 0 bases and J dropped 7; count of bases not matched to a gene: 4. This CDR3 comprises 15 residues. Germline CDR1 and CDR2: SGHTA and FQGNSA. CDR3 sequence: CASSLARDRENEQFF. In nucleotides, the CDR3 is TGTGCCAGCAGCTTAGCGAGGGACAGGGAAAATGAGCAGTTCTTC. The complete variable domain, with remaining parts taken from reference TRBV7-2 and TRBJ2-1, reads GAGVSQSPSNKVTEKGKDVELRCDPISGHTALYWYRQSLGQGLEFLIYFQGNSAPDKSGLPSDRFSAERTGGSVSTLTIQRTQQEDSAVYLCASSLARDRENEQFFGPGTRLTVL.

This clone was seen once. The chain employs TRBV5-6 and TRBJ2-2; 7 nucleotides align to TRBD1. The V gene's germline CDR1 is SGHDT and CDR2 YYEEEE. The CDR3 is made up of 15 amino acids. The J segment lost 4 bases and the V segment lost 0 bases, leaving 3 bases of the junction unmatched. The CDR3 loop reads CASSLVGQITGELFF. CDR3 DNA: TGTGCCAGCAGCTTGGTGGGACAGATCACCGGGGAGCTGTTTTTT.

Of note for this clone: The identical CDR3 is also encoded by other nucleotide sequences in the sample. The chain recombines TRBV11-2 with TRBJ2-7; 7 bases map to TRBD2. From germline, CDR1 is SGHAT and CDR2 FQNNGV. CDR3 size: 13 residues. V dropped 6 bases and J dropped 4; count of bases not matched to a gene: 6. The CDR3 sequence: CASSRDYRYEQYF. For the CDR3, the DNA is TGTGCCAGCAGTCGGGACTACCGATACGAGCAGTACTTC.

The chain recombines TRBV6-4 with TRBJ2-2; D not certain. Germline assignment: CDR1 MRHNA and CDR2 SNTAGT. CDR3 length: 14 residues. V shed 0 bases and J shed 7 bases, with 9 bases lying between them. This CDR3 is CASSDSRLDGELFF. The CDR3, as DNA: TGTGCCAGCAGTGACTCGAGGTTGGACGGGGAGCTGTTTTTT.

This clone was found once. The chain carries TRBV6-6 and TRBJ1-2; D is undetermined. There are 12 residues in the CDR3. V lost 6 bases, J lost 3 bases, and 8 bases lay in between. CDR1 is MNHNY, CDR2 SVGAGI, per germline (reference sequence). The CDR3 here is CASRSFDYGYTF. CDR3 DNA: TGTGCCAGCAGGTCATTCGACTATGGCTACACCTTC.

The CDR3 DNA reads TGTGCCAGCAGCGTAGGACTTGGCCGGGACCCCGAGGAGCAGTACTTC. It is translated as CASSVGLGRDPEEQYF. J is TRBJ2-7 and V is TRBV9; D is perhaps TRBD1 or TRBD2 (5 bases each). The CDR3 sequence is 16 residues long. The germline V and J ends were trimmed by 0 bases and 7 bases, with 20 bases remaining between them. Looked up from germline, CDR1 is SGDLS and CDR2 is YYNGEE.

V usage is TRBV19 and J usage is TRBJ2-7, with a possible D match to TRBD1 (5 bases). This CDR3 is 14 amino acids long. Germline CDR1 and CDR2: LNHDA and SQIVND (reference sequence). V gave up 2 bases and J gave up 1 base, with 9 bases separating them. Written as DNA, the CDR3 is TGTGCCAGTAGTATATACAGGCGATCCTACGAGCAGTACTTC. It specifies CASSIYRRSYEQYF.

Remarks on this clone: The identical CDR3 is also encoded by other nucleotide sequences in the sample. The chain couples TRBV20-1 to TRBJ2-1; D is uncertain. Trimming left V 5 bases short and J 7 bases short, with 6 bases between. Germline lookup yields CDR1 DFQATT and CDR2 SNEGSKA (reference sequence). There are 10 residues in the CDR3. CDR3 DNA sequence: TGCAGTGCTCGGCTAAATGAGCAGTTCTTC. Its protein product is CSARLNEQFF.

The chain is built from TRBV11-2 and TRBJ2-1, with 9 bases fitting TRBD2. The length of the CDR3 is 15 residues. J was trimmed by 9 bases and V by 2 bases; bases with no gene match: 8. The V gene's germline CDR1 is SGHAT and CDR2 FQNNGV. CDR3 sequence: CASSLWTSASGEQFF. CDR3 coding DNA: TGTGCCAGCAGCTTATGGACTAGCGCCTCCGGTGAGCAGTTCTTC.

This clone was counted between two and nine times. A much larger clone lies one base from this, so it may be a read error. This sample includes further DNA sequences coding for the same CDR3. The J gene is TRBJ1-4, the V gene TRBV18; 7 bases match TRBD1. The J segment lost 3 bases and the V segment lost 1 base, leaving 2 bases of the junction unmatched. CDR3 length: 15 amino acids. Germline V gene data show CDR1 as KGHSH and CDR2 as LQKENI. The CDR3 bases are TGTGCCAGCTCACCACAGGGGACAGCTAATGAAAAACTGTTTTTT. Residues: CASSPQGTANEKLFF.

The V gene is TRBV29-1, the J gene TRBJ1-1; D may be TRBD1 (5 bases). Germline loops: CDR1 SQVTM, CDR2 ANQGSEA. The CDR3 runs to 13 residues. V gave up 3 bases and J gave up 1 base, with 9 bases separating them. The CDR3 loop reads CSVDVGTNTEAFF. The CDR3 nucleotides are TGCAGCGTTGATGTCGGGACGAACACTGAAGCTTTCTTT.

This clone occurred a few times. CDR3 sequence: CASSQDRGSGGYTF. CDR3 bases: TGTGCCAGCAGCCAAGACAGGGGTTCGGGTGGCTACACCTTC. The rearrangement joins TRBV4-2 to TRBJ1-2, with a tentative D call TRBD1 (6 bases). Per the germline V gene, CDR1 is LGHNA and CDR2 is YNFKEQ. This CDR3 has 14 residues. The V gene lost 0 bases and the J gene lost 7 bases, with 12 bases spanning the gap.

This rearrangement joins TRBV7-8 to TRBJ2-1, with 11 bases identical to TRBD2. After removal of 1 base from V and 6 bases from J, the junction contained 5 bases not matched to a gene. The CDR3 extends over 16 amino acids. Germline CDR1 reads SGHVS; CDR2 reads FQNEAQ. Here the CDR3 reads CASSLVLAGGPNEQFF. For the CDR3, the DNA is TGTGCCAGCAGCTTAGTTTTAGCGGGAGGGCCCAATGAGCAGTTCTTC.

This clone was found a few times. Additional DNA sequences in this sample encode the identical CDR3. J is TRBJ2-1 and V is TRBV5-1; 7 bases match TRBD2. CDR3 length: 15 amino acids. Germline V lookup: CDR1 SGHRS, CDR2 YFSETQ. V dropped 0 bases and J dropped 4; count of bases not matched to a gene: 4. CDR3 nucleotides: TGCGCCAGCAGCTTGGCCTCCGGGGGGTACAATGAGCAGTTCTTC. Amino acids: CASSLASGGYNEQFF. Complete variable domain (other parts from reference TRBV5-1 and TRBJ2-1): KAGVTQTPRYLIKTRGQQVTLSCSPISGHRSVSWYQQTPGQGLQFLFEYFSETQRNKGNFPGRFSGRQFSNSRSEMNVSTLELGDSALYLCASSLASGGYNEQFFGPGTRLTVL.